This TCR beta chain was sequenced for a study of blood T cell repertoires in COVID-19. Across the whole study: COVID-19 samples from acute and convalescent phases originated in the United States, Italy and Spain. Nucleic acid was either cDNA or gDNA, and it came from T cells, B-cell-depleted T cells, or PBMCs.

This clone was seen only once. Per the authors' pipeline: Using reference gene primer amplification, nucleated cell counts were estimated. TCRdb's copy holds only in-frame clones and misses some; the assay was immunoSEQ multiplex PCR. V and J calls and clone size are as listed in that table; D and trimming were resolved from the DNA. The data hold roughly 24,000 clones, with just over 90% observed a single time. Germline V gives CDR1 MNHGY, CDR2 SAAAGT. The CDR3 is 15 residues long. V was trimmed by 4 bases and J by 1 base, leaving 13 bases between them. This clonotype was sampled from a human donor in a cohort sampled during active COVID-19. The material sequenced was peripheral blood. V usage is TRBV6-8 and J usage is TRBJ1-2, with D unresolved. For the CDR3, the DNA is TGTGCCAGCAGTTCTACTTCCCCCTTTAACTATGGCTACACCTTC. Translated, it gives CASSSTSPFNYGYTF.